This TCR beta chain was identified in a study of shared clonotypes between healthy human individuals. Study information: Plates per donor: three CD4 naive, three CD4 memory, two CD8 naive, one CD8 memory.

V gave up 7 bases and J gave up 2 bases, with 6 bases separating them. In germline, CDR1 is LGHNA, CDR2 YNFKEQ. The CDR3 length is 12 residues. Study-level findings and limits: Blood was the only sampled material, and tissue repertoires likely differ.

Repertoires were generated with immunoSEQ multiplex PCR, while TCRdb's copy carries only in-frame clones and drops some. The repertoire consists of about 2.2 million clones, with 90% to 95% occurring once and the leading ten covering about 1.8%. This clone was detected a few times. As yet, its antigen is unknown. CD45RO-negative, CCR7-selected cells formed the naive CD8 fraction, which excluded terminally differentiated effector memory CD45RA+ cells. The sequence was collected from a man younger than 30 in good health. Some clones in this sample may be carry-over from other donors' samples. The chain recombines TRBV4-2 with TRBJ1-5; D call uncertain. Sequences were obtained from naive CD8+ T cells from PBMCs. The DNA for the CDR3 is TGTGCCAGCAACAGTGGCAATCAGCCCCAGCATTTT. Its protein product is CASNSGNQPQHF.